A selection of T cell receptor beta chains follows, all from one sample in a study of CD8 T cells in ankylosing spondylitis. TCRdb processed the 5' RACE reads anew with MiXCR; each CDR3 protein has one entry. The data hold 150,000 to 200,000 distinct CDR3 sequences, with around 32% observed a single time. Material: synovial fluid, either unsorted or a sorted T cell fraction (not recorded which). The receptors shown here come from a male donor with ankylosing spondylitis. Each CDR3 is given with its conserved first and last residue. The D gene is left open where the match is weak. The size field is filled for only some rows; it gives once, few, many or a size class.

CDR3aa | CDR3nt | j_gene | abundance | v_gene | d_gene
CASSLGGSAADTQYF | TGTGCCAGCAGCTTAGGAGGGAGTGCCGCAGATACGCAGTATTTT | TRBJ2-3 | NA | TRBV11-3 | NA
CASQPLAPSNQPQHF | TGTGCCAGCCAACCTTTGGCACCGAGCAATCAGCCCCAGCATTTT | TRBJ1-5 | NA | TRBV19 | NA
CATQVPTGNYGYTF | TGTGCCACCCAGGTCCCAACGGGTAACTATGGCTACACCTTC | TRBJ1-2 | few | TRBV6-1 | NA
CASTKDIPWTGFVTYEQYF | TGTGCCAGCACCAAAGATATCCCCTGGACAGGCTTCGTTACCTACGAGCAGTACTTC | TRBJ2-7 | NA | TRBV3-1 | TRBD1
CASSIPTGNTDTQYF | TGTGCCAGCAGCATACCCACAGGGAACACAGATACGCAGTATTTT | TRBJ2-3 | few | TRBV7-9 | NA
CASSYSKSGSETQYF | TGTGCCAGCAGTTACTCGAAAAGCGGGAGTGAGACCCAGTACTTC | TRBJ2-5 | few | TRBV6-2/TRBV6-3 | TRBD2
CASSMGGPPYTQYF | TGTGCCAGCAGTATGGGGGGGCCCCCATATACGCAGTATTTT | TRBJ2-3 | NA | TRBV27 | NA
CASSYIQGNTGELFF | TGTGCCAGCAGTTACATTCAGGGGAACACCGGGGAGCTGTTTTTT | TRBJ2-2 | few | TRBV6-2/TRBV6-3 | NA
CASSARDRPAYGYTF | TGTGCCAGCAGTGCAAGGGACAGGCCAGCCTATGGCTACACCTTC | TRBJ1-2 | few | TRBV27 | TRBD1
CASSLQEGSPLHF | TGTGCCAGCAGCCTCCAGGAAGGGTCACCCCTCCACTTT | TRBJ1-6 | many | TRBV7-9 | NA
CSARASIYNEQFF | TGCAGTGCTAGAGCCTCAATCTACAATGAGCAGTTCTTC | TRBJ2-1 | NA | TRBV20-1 | NA
CASSRGTGTYGYTF | TGTGCCAGCAGTCGTGGGACAGGGACCTATGGCTACACCTTC | TRBJ1-2 | few | TRBV2 | TRBD1
CASNRYGQAYEQYF | TGTGCCAGCAACCGATACGGGCAAGCCTACGAGCAGTACTTC | TRBJ2-7 | few | TRBV27 | NA
CASNRQVDQPQHF | TGTGCCAGCAACCGACAGGTCGATCAGCCCCAGCATTTT | TRBJ1-5 | NA | TRBV28 | NA
CASRSGLEYTEAFF | TGTGCCAGCAGAAGTGGATTGGAGTACACTGAAGCTTTCTTT | TRBJ1-1 | once | TRBV6-2/TRBV6-3 | NA
CASSSGQGMGETQYF | TGTGCCAGCAGCTCCGGACAGGGGATGGGGGAGACCCAGTACTTC | TRBJ2-5 | NA | TRBV7-3 | TRBD1
CASSFAGGGQPQHF | TGTGCCAGCAGCTTTGCAGGGGGCGGTCAGCCCCAGCATTTT | TRBJ1-5 | few | TRBV7-2 | TRBD1
CASSTGTAKNSPLHF | TGCGCCAGCAGCACCGGGACAGCGAAGAATTCACCCCTCCACTTT | TRBJ1-6 | few | TRBV5-1 | TRBD1
CASSFQISNQPQHF | TGTGCCAGCAGCTTCCAAATTAGCAATCAGCCCCAGCATTTT | TRBJ1-5 | NA | TRBV7-8 | NA
CSARVLGRNTEAFF | TGCAGTGCTAGGGTCCTGGGCCGGAACACTGAAGCTTTCTTT | TRBJ1-1 | medium-sized | TRBV20-1 | NA
CASSPRPRLAGGSSYNEQFF | TGTGCCAGCAGCCCCCGCCCGCGACTAGCGGGGGGGAGCTCCTACAATGAGCAGTTCTTC | TRBJ2-1 | NA | TRBV11-2 | TRBD2
CASSIGANTEAFF | TGTGCCAGTAGTATAGGGGCCAACACTGAAGCTTTCTTT | TRBJ1-1 | many | TRBV19 | NA
CSARRAGGDNQPQHF | TGCAGTGCTAGAAGGGCAGGGGGCGACAATCAGCCCCAGCATTTT | TRBJ1-5 | NA | TRBV20-1 | TRBD1
CASRPGSDGYQPQHF | TGCGCCAGCAGACCAGGATCAGACGGATATCAGCCCCAGCATTTT | TRBJ1-5 | NA | TRBV5-1 | NA
CASSRGLWKNTEAFF | TGTGCCAGCAGCCGAGGATTGTGGAAGAACACTGAAGCTTTCTTT | TRBJ1-1 | NA | TRBV5-6 | NA
CASSPNRGVVQSNEQFF | TGTGCCAGCAGTCCTAACAGGGGTGTTGTGCAATCCAATGAGCAGTTCTTC | TRBJ2-1 | NA | TRBV25-1 | TRBD1
CASTVGGHGYTF | TGTGCCTCAACGGTGGGGGGCCATGGCTACACCTTC | TRBJ1-2 | NA | TRBV24-1 | NA
CASILQGRNEQFF | TGTGCCAGCATCCTCCAAGGGAGGAATGAGCAGTTCTTC | TRBJ2-1 | NA | TRBV6-1 | NA
CSARVSLGGKWETQYF | TGCAGTGCTAGAGTCTCCCTAGGCGGGAAGTGGGAGACCCAGTACTTC | TRBJ2-5 | NA | TRBV20-1 | NA
CASSPPGSRYEQYF | TGTGCCAGCAGTCCCCCGGGATCTCGCTACGAGCAGTACTTC | TRBJ2-7 | NA | TRBV6-1 | NA
CASEDRAYGTDTQYF | TGCGCCAGCGAAGACAGGGCGTACGGCACAGATACGCAGTATTTT | TRBJ2-3 | many | TRBV10-1 | TRBD1
CATSGTGNPGDTEAFF | TGTGCCACCAGTGGTACGGGCAACCCTGGCGACACTGAAGCTTTCTTT | TRBJ1-1 | few | TRBV24-1 | NA
CSARRQGGGNQPQHF | TGCAGTGCTAGAAGACAGGGAGGAGGCAATCAGCCCCAGCATTTT | TRBJ1-5 | NA | TRBV20-1 | TRBD1
CASSDTGGFNQPQHF | TGTGCCAGCAGTGATACAGGGGGCTTCAATCAGCCCCAGCATTTT | TRBJ1-5 | NA | TRBV2 | TRBD1
CASSLGFRTFSYNEQFF | TGTGCCAGCAGTTTAGGATTCAGGACCTTCTCCTACAATGAGCAGTTCTTC | TRBJ2-1 | NA | TRBV12-3/TRBV12-4 | NA
CASTPGAGTYEQYF | TGTGCCAGCACCCCAGGGGCTGGAACCTACGAGCAGTACTTC | TRBJ2-7 | few | TRBV7-2 | NA
CAAPRGGTGELFF | TGTGCCGCGCCCCGGGGGGGAACCGGGGAGCTGTTTTTT | TRBJ2-2 | NA | TRBV30 | TRBD2
CASRNFRDRDSGNTIYF | TGTGCCAGCAGGAATTTCCGGGACAGGGACTCTGGAAACACCATATATTTT | TRBJ1-3 | few | TRBV21-1 | NA
CASSLWDSQETQYF | TGTGCCAGCTCACTCTGGGACAGCCAAGAGACCCAGTACTTC | TRBJ2-5 | many | TRBV18 | TRBD1
CASSVTPFREQYF | TGTGCCAGCAGCGTGACACCTTTTAGGGAGCAGTACTTC | TRBJ2-7 | NA | TRBV9 | NA
CASSFRMGAGGFSGNTIYF | TGTGCCAGCAGCTTTAGGATGGGCGCAGGGGGATTCTCTGGAAACACCATATATTTT | TRBJ1-3 | NA | TRBV13 | TRBD1
CASSSMSSYEQYF | TGCGCCAGCAGCTCGATGAGCTCCTACGAGCAGTACTTC | TRBJ2-7 | many | TRBV5-1 | NA
CASNPQGQGLGGYTF | TGTGCCAGCAACCCCCAGGGACAGGGTTTAGGTGGCTACACCTTC | TRBJ1-2 | NA | TRBV12-3/TRBV12-4 | TRBD1
CASSPAGTDTQYF | TGTGCCAGCAGTCCGGCGGGCACAGATACGCAGTATTTT | TRBJ2-3 | NA | TRBV14 | NA
CASSWRTGWDSPLHF | TGCGCCAGCAGCTGGAGGACAGGGTGGGATTCACCCCTCCACTTT | TRBJ1-6 | NA | TRBV5-1 | TRBD1
CASSLVPSGGGVKNTEAFF | TGCGCCAGCAGCTTGGTCCCGTCAGGGGGCGGTGTTAAGAACACTGAAGCTTTCTTT | TRBJ1-1 | once | TRBV5-1 | TRBD1
CASSYRQGPYEQYF | TGTGCCAGCAGCTACCGACAGGGCCCCTACGAGCAGTACTTC | TRBJ2-7 | many | TRBV7-2 | TRBD1
CARGRTGEKLFF | TGTGCCAGGGGGAGGACCGGTGAAAAACTGTTTTTT | TRBJ1-4 | few | TRBV30 | NA
CSARPGGSYGYTF | TGCAGTGCACGGCCGGGGGGTAGCTATGGCTACACCTTC | TRBJ1-2 | once | TRBV20-1 | NA
CASSPPDKNTGELFF | TGTGCCAGCTCACCACCGGACAAGAACACCGGGGAGCTGTTTTTT | TRBJ2-2 | NA | TRBV18 | NA
CASSLGSGTVYGKETQYF | TGTGCCAGCAGCTTAGGCTCGGGGACAGTCTACGGAAAAGAGACCCAGTACTTC | TRBJ2-5 | few | TRBV11-1 | TRBD1
CASSFATDYNEQFF | TGTGCCAGCAGCTTCGCGACGGATTACAATGAGCAGTTCTTC | TRBJ2-1 | few | TRBV7-2 | NA
CASSQRGDTEAFF | TGTGCCAGCAGCCAAAGAGGGGACACTGAAGCTTTCTTT | TRBJ1-1 | few | TRBV3-1 | NA